This passage covers 32 T cell receptor beta chains from one sample sequenced in a study of T cells in Graves' hyperthyroidism and ophthalmopathy. RNA transcripts provided the source from which TCR beta CDR3 regions were amplified. TCR CDR3 regions were first amplified by RT-PCR with HTBI primers. TCRdb independently ran MiXCR on the multiplex PCR reads; one entry per CDR3 protein. The sample gives 500,000 to 550,000 distinct CDR3 sequences, nearly 20% of which show up once; 45% to 50% is in the top ten. The sequenced sample was blood. These receptors all stem from a middle-aged man with Graves' ophthalmopathy.

The V and J genes are TRBV12-3 or TRBV12-4 and TRBJ2-7; tentative D call: TRBD1 (6 bases). V was clipped by 7 bases and J by 6 bases, with 13 bases between them. The CDR3 runs to 12 residues. The CDR3 nucleotides read TGTGCCAGCACCCAAACAGGGTCCGAGCAGTACTTC. This encodes CASTQTGSEQYF.

The rearrangement uses TRBV12-5 and TRBJ1-4; tentatively, D is TRBD1 (6 bases). The CDR3 is made up of 14 amino acids. The V and J ends lost 7 bases and 5 bases respectively, with 14 bases between them. CDR1 is LGHNT, CDR2 FRNRAP, per germline. The CDR3 is CASATTGKNEKLFF. CDR3 DNA sequence: TGTGCTAGTGCTACGACAGGAAAAAATGAAAAACTGTTTTTT.

This clonotype showed up many times. The chain recombines TRBV7-3 with TRBJ1-1; D is unresolved. Deletions cut 4 bases from V and 4 bases from J, with 19 bases between. The CDR3 is 16 residues long. CDR1 and CDR2 (germline): SGHTA, FQGTGA. CDR3 sequence: CASSSSRAGWGTEAFF. DNA of the CDR3: TGTGCCAGCAGCTCTTCCCGGGCCGGGTGGGGCACTGAAGCTTTCTTT.

This clonotype was observed a handful of times. J is TRBJ2-5 and V is TRBV20-1; 12 bases agree with TRBD2. Germline lookup yields CDR1 DFQATT and CDR2 SNEGSKA (reference sequence). The ends lost 6 bases at V and 4 bases at J; junction bases unmatched: 6. The CDR3 sequence is 14 residues long. The chain's CDR3 is CSAATTSGGETQYF. CDR3 in DNA: TGCAGTGCCGCGACGACTAGCGGGGGAGAGACCCAGTACTTC.

Many counts were recorded for this clonotype. J is TRBJ1-4 and V is TRBV18, with D perhaps matching TRBD1 (6 bases). The CDR3 spans 14 residues. Trimming left V 6 bases short and J 7 bases short, with 15 bases between. Germline V gene data show CDR1 as KGHSH and CDR2 as LQKENI. CDR3: CASSQGQLVEKLFF. The DNA for the CDR3 is TGTGCCAGCTCGCAAGGACAGCTGGTTGAAAAACTGTTTTTT.

This clonotype was found many times. CDR3 DNA: TGTGCCAGCAGCTTAACGGCGCGGGAGGGCCGGAATGAGCAGTTCTTC. Its protein product is CASSLTAREGRNEQFF. V usage is TRBV11-2 and J usage is TRBJ2-1; 9 bases are shared with TRBD2. The CDR3 is made up of 16 amino acids. Germline CDR1 is SGHAT and CDR2 is FQNNGV. Trimming at V came to 2 bases and at J to 7 bases, leaving 9 bases not matched to a gene. Together with reference TRBV11-2 and TRBJ2-1, the CDR3 gives the full variable domain: EAGVAQSPRYKIIEKRQSVAFWCNPISGHATLYWYQQILGQGPKLLIQFQNNGVVDDSQLPKDRFSAERLKGVDSTLKIQPAKLEDSAVYLCASSLTAREGRNEQFFGPGTRLTVL.

The sample holds many counts of this clonotype. The gene calls are TRBV12-3 or TRBV12-4 and TRBJ1-2; D gene uncertain. The V gene lost 7 bases and the J gene lost 7 bases, with 19 bases spanning the gap. CDR3 length: 14 residues. CDR3 sequence (DNA): TGTGCCAGCACTCTAACGGGTTCTTGGGTTGGCTACACCTTC. This sequence encodes CASTLTGSWVGYTF.

V is TRBV9 and J is TRBJ2-7, with a weak D call TRBD2 (6 bases). V lost 0 bases, J lost 6 bases, and 13 bases lay in between. This CDR3 contains 14 residues. Germline V gene sequence: CDR1 SGDLS, CDR2 YYNGEE. Here the CDR3 reads CASSVELYGSEQYF. The CDR3 DNA reads TGTGCCAGCAGCGTAGAATTGTACGGGAGCGAGCAGTACTTC.

This clonotype was seen repeatedly, ten times or more. The V call is TRBV6-2 or TRBV6-3, the J call TRBJ2-1; D unresolved. Germline CDR1 reads MNHEY; CDR2 reads SVGEGT. The CDR3 runs 15 residues. With 4 bases removed from V and 0 bases from J, the gap between germline ends came to 10 bases. The CDR3 region is CASSSLGVSYNEQFF. For the CDR3, the DNA is TGTGCCAGCAGTTCTCTTGGGGTCTCCTACAATGAGCAGTTCTTC.

This clonotype was detected many times. The chain links TRBV3-1 to TRBJ2-7, with TRBD2 matching 7 bases. The CDR3 sequence is 16 residues long. CDR1 is LGHDT, CDR2 YNNKEL, per germline (reference sequence). The V and J ends lost 0 bases and 0 bases, in that order; junction bases with no gene match: 5. The CDR3 reads CASSQDAWGGSYEQYF. The DNA for the CDR3 is TGTGCCAGCAGCCAAGATGCGTGGGGGGGCTCCTACGAGCAGTACTTC.

With respect to this clonotype: With a much larger clone just one base away, this may be a read error. V and J are TRBV11-2 and TRBJ2-1; 10 bases align to TRBD2. The CDR3 has 16 amino acids. Germline CDR1 and CDR2: SGHAT and FQNNGV. CDR3 nucleotide sequence: TGTGCCAGCAGCTTTGACCTCAGCGGGGGGGGGAATGAGCAGCTCTTC. Translated, it gives CASSFDLSGGGNEQLF.

In its sample, this clonotype was seen a few times. J is TRBJ2-1 and V is TRBV20-1; D is undetermined. Germline-derived CDR1 and CDR2 are DFQATT and SNEGSKA (reference sequence). This CDR3 is 9 amino acids long. The V end was cut by 5 bases, the J end by 7 bases, with 3 bases between. CDR3 DNA: TGCAGTGCTTTAAATGAGCAGTTCTTC. Protein sequence: CSALNEQFF.

The chain couples TRBV30 to TRBJ1-2; the D gene is possibly TRBD1 (5 bases). V was clipped by 4 bases and J by 3 bases, with 15 bases between them. The CDR3 runs 14 residues. Germline V lookup: CDR1 GTSNPN, CDR2 SVGIG (reference sequence). CDR3 protein: CAWTRGQGHYGYTF. The CDR3, as DNA: TGTGCCTGGACCCGCGGACAAGGCCACTATGGCTACACCTTC.

This clonotype was counted ten times or more. This rearrangement joins TRBV30 to TRBJ2-3; 8 bases agree with TRBD1. This CDR3 comprises 11 residues. The germline gives CDR1 GTSNPN, CDR2 SVGIG (reference sequence). V shed 5 bases, J shed 11 bases, and the junction held 6 bases outside the gene matches. The CDR3 loop is CAWQLTGGQYF. The DNA for the CDR3 is TGTGCCTGGCAATTAACAGGGGGGCAGTATTTT.

This clonotype was observed a single time. The chain is built from TRBV11-2 and TRBJ2-3; 13 bases align to TRBD2. V shed 8 bases, J shed 4 bases, and the junction held 15 bases outside the gene matches. The length of the CDR3 is 18 residues. The germline V gene encodes CDR1 SGHAT and CDR2 FQNNGV. CDR3 coding DNA: TGTGCCAGCGGATACCCCCCTACCGGGACTAGCGGGGCAGATACGCAGTATTTT. This translates into CASGYPPTGTSGADTQYF.

This sequence joins TRBV7-6 and TRBJ2-1; 7 bases agree with TRBD1. The germline gives CDR1 SGHVS, CDR2 FNYEAQ. The CDR3 sequence is 12 residues long. After removal of 5 bases from V and 15 bases from J, the junction contained 10 bases not matched to a gene. CDR3 amino acids: CASSTQDRAPFF. The DNA for the CDR3 is TGTGCCAGCAGCACCCAAGACAGGGCCCCGTTCTTC.

The chain carries TRBV30 and TRBJ2-1; D is uncertain. The CDR3 totals 12 residues. Germline CDR1 GTSNPN, CDR2 SVGIG (reference sequence). Trimming left V 3 bases short and J 3 bases short, with 6 bases between. The CDR3 nucleotides are TGTGCCTGGAGGGCCAGCTACAATGAGCAGTTCTTC. This codes for CAWRASYNEQFF.

J is TRBJ2-6 and V is TRBV6-2 or TRBV6-3; TRBD1 agrees at 7 bases. Germline values: CDR1 MNHEY, CDR2 SVGEGT. V trimming: 1 base; J trimming: 0 bases; junction bases outside the gene matches: 3. This CDR3 is 17 amino acids long. The CDR3 loop reads CASSYWTGGSGANVLTF. DNA for the CDR3: TGTGCCAGCAGTTACTGGACAGGAGGCTCTGGGGCCAACGTCCTGACTTTC.

The chain uses TRBV10-3 and TRBJ2-1; 12 bases line up with TRBD1. CDR3 length: 17 residues. The junction had 7 bases not matched to a gene; V was cut back by 5 bases and J by 2 bases. Germline CDR1 ENHRY, CDR2 SYGVKD. CDR3 DNA: TGTGCCATCAGTCCAGGGACAGGGGGCATGACCTACAATGAGCAGTTCTTC. This sequence encodes CAISPGTGGMTYNEQFF.

This sequence joins TRBV29-1 and TRBJ2-1; D is perhaps TRBD1 or TRBD2 (6 bases each). CDR1 is SQVTM, CDR2 ANQGSEA, per germline. The ends were cut back, 4 bases at V and 9 bases at J, with 16 bases in the middle. The CDR3 length is 13 residues. DNA of the CDR3: TGCAGCGTTGTGGGACACCGGCGGGGTGAGCAGTTCTTC. Amino acid sequence: CSVVGHRRGEQFF.

This chain uses TRBV15 with TRBJ1-1; D is undetermined. The CDR3 is 15 residues long. In germline, CDR1 is LNHNV, CDR2 YYDKDF (reference sequence). Trimming took off 0 bases at V and 4 bases at J, with 12 bases between the two ends. CDR3 in amino acids: CATSRDLPSGTEAFF. As DNA, the CDR3 is TGTGCCACCAGCAGAGATCTCCCGTCAGGCACTGAAGCTTTCTTT.

This clonotype appeared a few times. The V and J genes are TRBV2 and TRBJ1-5; 8 nucleotides agree with TRBD1. Germline V gives CDR1 SNHLY, CDR2 FYNNEI. The CDR3 loop spans 16 amino acids. Unmatched junction bases numbered 16, after V lost 6 bases and J lost 9 bases. This CDR3 reads CASRRESGTGAWPQHF. In nucleotides, the CDR3 is TGTGCCAGCAGGAGAGAATCCGGGACAGGAGCATGGCCCCAGCATTTT.

The chain has TRBV25-1 and TRBJ1-1, with a weak D call TRBD1 (6 bases). V lost 6 bases, J lost 11 bases, and 16 bases lay in between. This CDR3 region has 12 residues. Germline loops: CDR1 MGHDK, CDR2 SYGVNS. Here the CDR3 reads CASRQGGPEAFF. The CDR3 DNA follows: TGTGCCAGCAGACAGGGCGGACCGGAGGCTTTCTTT.

The V call is TRBV5-8, the J call TRBJ2-1, with D perhaps matching TRBD2 (7 bases). V was shortened by 6 bases and J by 5 bases, with 18 bases between the two germline ends. CDR1 is SGHTS, CDR2 YDEGEE, per germline. The CDR3 runs to 15 residues. In DNA form, the CDR3 reads TGTGCCAGCACCCTGGGGGGGGCGTGGGACAATGAGCAGTTCTTC. Amino acid sequence: CASTLGGAWDNEQFF.

At least ten counts were recorded for this clonotype. Its ends do not fully match the called genes, so a read error is possible. V and J are TRBV6-1 and TRBJ2-7; 7 positions agree with TRBD2. The CDR3 contains 13 residues. Germline lookup yields CDR1 MNHNS and CDR2 SASEGT. CDR3 sequence (DNA): TGTGCCAGCAGGGAAGCGGGGATCCACGAGCAGTACTTC. Its protein is CASREAGIHEQYF.

This clonotype has a handful of counts. The chain carries TRBV2 and TRBJ1-2; possible D gene TRBD1, 6 bases. The CDR3 length is 16 residues. The germline CDR1 and CDR2 sequences are SNHLY and FYNNEI. The ends were cut back, 5 bases at V and 6 bases at J, with 22 bases in the middle. CDR3 coding DNA: TGTGCCAGCAGTCCTACGCACAGGGTAGGGGGGAATGGCTACACCTTC. Residues: CASSPTHRVGGNGYTF.

This chain uses TRBV4-1 with TRBJ2-7; 7 bases are shared with TRBD2. The length of the CDR3 is 14 residues. Germline trimming cut 8 bases from V and 2 bases from J; bases unmatched to any gene: 9. The V gene's germline CDR1 is MGHRA and CDR2 YSYEKL. The CDR3 spells CASRTREGPYEQYF. CDR3 in DNA: TGCGCCAGCCGCACCAGGGAGGGCCCCTACGAGCAGTACTTC.

The chain recombines TRBV29-1 with TRBJ1-2, with D uncertain. Per germline, CDR1 SQVTM and CDR2 ANQGSEA. CDR3 length: 10 amino acids. V lost 4 bases to trimming and J lost 7 bases, with 7 bases between them. CDR3 in DNA: TGCAGCGTTGTGCAAGGTGGCTACACCTTC. This translates into CSVVQGGYTF.

The chain has TRBV6-2 or TRBV6-3 and TRBJ1-5; D is ambiguous. Looked up from germline, CDR1 is MNHEY and CDR2 is SVGEGT. The CDR3 consists of 15 residues. V was clipped by 5 bases and J by 3 bases, with 14 bases between them. In DNA, the CDR3 is TGTGCCAGCAGTCGTCCTGAGGCTCACAATCAGCCCCAGCATTTT. It is translated as CASSRPEAHNQPQHF.

The chain has TRBV5-1 and TRBJ1-2; no definite D call. CDR3 length equals 14 residues. CDR1 is SGHRS, CDR2 YFSETQ, per germline. Trimming removed 3 bases from V and 3 bases from J, with 12 bases in between. The CDR3 nucleotides read TGCGCCAGCAGCTCCCTTACAGAGTACTATGGCTACACCTTC. This translates into CASSSLTEYYGYTF. Drawing the rest from reference TRBV5-1 and TRBJ1-2, the complete variable domain is KAGVTQTPRYLIKTRGQQVTLSCSPISGHRSVSWYQQTPGQGLQFLFEYFSETQRNKGNFPGRFSGRQFSNSRSEMNVSTLELGDSALYLCASSSLTEYYGYTFGSGTRLTVV.

The chain uses TRBV27 and TRBJ1-6; TRBD1 might be the D (5 bases). The CDR3 runs to 13 residues. Trimming took off 8 bases at V and 4 bases at J, with 9 bases between the two ends. Germline V gene sequence: CDR1 MNHEY, CDR2 SMNVEV (reference sequence). CDR3 DNA sequence: TGTGCCAGCCTTGGGGCTTATAATTCACCCCTCCACTTT. It yields the protein CASLGAYNSPLHF.

This clonotype has just a few counts. CDR3 in amino acids: CASSLAAWNGETQYF. The CDR3 region has the DNA TGTGCCAGCAGTTTAGCAGCATGGAATGGGGAGACCCAGTACTTC. This sequence joins TRBV12-3 or TRBV12-4 and TRBJ2-5; D unresolved. The CDR3 totals 15 residues. The germline V and J ends were trimmed by 0 bases and 5 bases, with 13 bases remaining between them.